This TCR beta chain was documented in a study of blood T cells in healthy people across ages. With each sample, at least 5 micrograms of total RNA were extracted. Points from the study as a whole: Comparison with aged donors showed that long-lived donors had more naive CD4+ cells and higher diversity. The study lacked donor CMV status, which possibly confounded expanded clonotype changes.

Then a second PCR, running roughly 7 to 11 cycles, was carried out with a sample-barcoded 5' primer and a J-beta primer mix. Each CDR3 protein is one row after TCRdb ran MiXCR on the 5' RACE reads. The table has fewer than 700,000 distinct CDR3 sequences, around 48% seen once. A few counts support this clonotype. Its antigen is currently unknown. V lost 0 bases to trimming and J lost 1 base, with 16 bases between them. CDR3 length: 17 amino acids. The V gene's germline CDR1 is MGHRA and CDR2 YSYEKL. This TCR was recovered from a man older than 75 in good health. Sequenced material: blood. The rearrangement joins TRBV4-1 to TRBJ2-7, with D tentatively TRBD2 (6 bases). CDR3 DNA: TGCGCCAGCAGCCAAGAGGGTATAGGAGGGGCTTCCTACGAGCAGTACTTC. Its translation is CASSQEGIGGASYEQYF.